This paragraph reports one TCR beta chain. Its antigen is unidentified. This CDR3 has 13 amino acids. The germline gives CDR1 MNHNY, CDR2 SVGAGI (reference sequence). The sample comes from a study of OX40 agonist ivuxolimab in advanced cancers. The method was immunoSEQ multiplex PCR; TCRdb's version includes in-frame clones alone and lacks a portion of them. The table lists around 50,000 clones, roughly nine tenths of them singletons, with more than 9% in the top ten. Overall study findings and caveats: Certain nonresponders additionally had low normalized T-cell clonal expansion.

J is TRBJ1-6 and V is TRBV6-6; weak D call: TRBD1 (5 bases). The sequence was obtained from an adult with an advanced solid tumor such as melanoma, head and neck, liver or kidney cancer. The sample was CD4+ or CD8+ T cells sorted from blood, taken in a trial of the OX40 agonist ivuxolimab. CDR3 bases: TGTGCGTACGGGGCCGGATTTGATTCACCCCTCCACTTT. The encoded protein is CAYGAGFDSPLHF.